Presented here are 6 T cell receptor beta chains from one specimen sequenced in a study of T cells in Graves' hyperthyroidism and ophthalmopathy. It was RNA transcripts that yielded the amplified TCR beta CDR3 regions. The HTBI primer set drove a first-round RT-PCR of the TCR CDR3. TCRdb redid the calling of the multiplex PCR reads with MiXCR, one entry per CDR3 protein. The data contain approximately 370,000 distinct CDR3 sequences, 17% of them singletons. The sample was blood. The receptors originated from a woman aged 25 to 39 with Graves' hyperthyroidism that later progressed to Graves' ophthalmopathy.

The rearrangement uses TRBV7-9 and TRBJ1-2; a weak D match, TRBD1 (5 bases). V lost 1 base, J lost 3 bases, and 12 bases lay in between. Germline values: CDR1 SEHNR, CDR2 FQNEAQ (reference sequence). The length of the CDR3 is 15 residues. The CDR3 spells CASSLVPTDYYGYTF. The DNA for the CDR3 is TGTGCCAGCAGCTTAGTACCGACAGATTACTATGGCTACACCTTC.

This clonotype was seen at least ten times. This chain joins TRBV27 and TRBJ2-1, with 9 nucleotides matching TRBD2. The junction had 16 bases not matched to a gene; V was cut back by 3 bases and J by 7 bases. CDR1 MNHEY and CDR2 SMNVEV come from the germline V gene (reference sequence). This CDR3 has 18 amino acids. The CDR3 bases are TGTGCCAGCAGTTTTTTGGCAACGAGGGGACTAGCTGGTAATGAGCAGTTCTTC. Its translation: CASSFLATRGLAGNEQFF.

The table lists this clonotype with many counts. The genes are TRBV4-1 and TRBJ2-3; tentatively, D is TRBD1 (6 bases). The CDR3 consists of 16 residues. The V gene lost 1 base and the J gene lost 2 bases, with 13 bases spanning the gap. Per the germline V gene, CDR1 is MGHRA and CDR2 is YSYEKL. Here the CDR3 DNA reads TGCGCCAGCAGCCAAGTGGCAGGGGCGATCACAGATACGCAGTATTTT. It specifies CASSQVAGAITDTQYF.

The V gene is TRBV20-1, the J gene TRBJ2-7; D remains unclear. The V gene lost 1 base and the J gene lost 0 bases, with 13 bases spanning the gap. Looked up from germline, CDR1 is DFQATT and CDR2 is SNEGSKA (reference sequence). This CDR3 spans 15 amino acids. CDR3 in DNA: TGCAGTGCTAGAGCGCGCAGTTCCGCCTCCTACGAGCAGTACTTC. This translates into CSARARSSASYEQYF.

This rearrangement joins TRBV29-1 to TRBJ1-4; the match to TRBD1 covers 8 bases. The trim removed 0 bases at V and 7 bases at J, leaving 7 bases unmatched. CDR1 and CDR2 (germline): SQVTM, ANQGSEA. The CDR3 consists of 15 residues. The DNA for the CDR3 is TGCAGCGTTGAAGATCGTACAGGGGGACCTGAAAAACTGTTTTTT. This translates into CSVEDRTGGPEKLFF.

This chain uses TRBV10-1 with TRBJ2-2, with 9 bases fitting TRBD1. Germline V gives CDR1 WNHNN, CDR2 SYGVQD (reference sequence). Trimming cost V 4 bases and J 7 bases; bases outside gene matches: 7. The CDR3 is 15 amino acids. The CDR3: CASSATGGSDGELFF. CDR3 DNA: TGCGCCAGCAGTGCAACAGGGGGCTCGGACGGGGAGCTGTTTTTT.